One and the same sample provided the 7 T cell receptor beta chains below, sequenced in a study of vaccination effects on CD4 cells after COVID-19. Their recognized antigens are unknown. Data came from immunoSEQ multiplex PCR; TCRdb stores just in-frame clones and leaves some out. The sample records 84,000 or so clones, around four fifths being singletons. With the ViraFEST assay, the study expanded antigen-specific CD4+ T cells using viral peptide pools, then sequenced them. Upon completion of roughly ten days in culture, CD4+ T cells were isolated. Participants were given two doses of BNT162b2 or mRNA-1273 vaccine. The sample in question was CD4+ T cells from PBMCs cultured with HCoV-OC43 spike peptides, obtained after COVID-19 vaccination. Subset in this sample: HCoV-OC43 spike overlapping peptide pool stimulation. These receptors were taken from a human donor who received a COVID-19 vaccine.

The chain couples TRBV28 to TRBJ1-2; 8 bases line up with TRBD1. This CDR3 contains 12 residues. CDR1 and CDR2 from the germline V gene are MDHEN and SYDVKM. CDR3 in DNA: TGTGTCTCCAGGGGGCAGTTTTATGGCTACACCTTC. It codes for CVSRGQFYGYTF.

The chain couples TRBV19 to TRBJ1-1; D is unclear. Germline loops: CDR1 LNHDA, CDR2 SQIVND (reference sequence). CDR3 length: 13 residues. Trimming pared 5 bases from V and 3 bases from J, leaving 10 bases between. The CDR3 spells CASSSHADTEAFF. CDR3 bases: TGTGCCAGTAGTTCCCACGCTGACACTGAAGCTTTCTTT.

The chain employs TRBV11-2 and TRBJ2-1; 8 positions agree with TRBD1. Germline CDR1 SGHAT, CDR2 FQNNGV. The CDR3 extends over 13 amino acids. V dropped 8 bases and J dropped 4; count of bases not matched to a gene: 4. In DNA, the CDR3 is TGTGCCAGCCGGGACAGGACTTACAATGAGCAGTTCTTC. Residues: CASRDRTYNEQFF.

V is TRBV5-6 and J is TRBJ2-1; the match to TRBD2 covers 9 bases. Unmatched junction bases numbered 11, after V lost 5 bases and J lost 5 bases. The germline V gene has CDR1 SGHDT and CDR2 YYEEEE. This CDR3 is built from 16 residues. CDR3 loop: CASRSTLAGIDNEQFF. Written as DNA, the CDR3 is TGTGCCAGCAGATCGACCCTAGCGGGGATCGACAATGAGCAGTTCTTC.

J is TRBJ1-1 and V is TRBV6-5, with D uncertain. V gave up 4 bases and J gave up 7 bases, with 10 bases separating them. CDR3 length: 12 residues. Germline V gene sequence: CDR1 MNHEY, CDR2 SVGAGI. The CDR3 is CASSSPTFEAFF. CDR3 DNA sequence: TGTGCCAGCAGTTCCCCGACATTTGAAGCTTTCTTT.

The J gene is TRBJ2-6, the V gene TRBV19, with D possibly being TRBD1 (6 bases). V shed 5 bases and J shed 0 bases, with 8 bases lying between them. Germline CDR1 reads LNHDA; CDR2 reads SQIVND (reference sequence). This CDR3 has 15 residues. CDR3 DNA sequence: TGTGCCAGTAGTCGACAGGTCTCTGGGGCCAACGTCCTGACTTTC. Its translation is CASSRQVSGANVLTF.

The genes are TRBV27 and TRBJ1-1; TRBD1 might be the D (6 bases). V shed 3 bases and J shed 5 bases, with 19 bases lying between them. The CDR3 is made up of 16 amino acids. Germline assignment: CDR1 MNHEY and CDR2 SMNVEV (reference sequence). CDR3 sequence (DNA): TGTGCCAGCAGTTTGAAACAGGGTAGTGATCGAACTGAAGCTTTCTTT. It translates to CASSLKQGSDRTEAFF.